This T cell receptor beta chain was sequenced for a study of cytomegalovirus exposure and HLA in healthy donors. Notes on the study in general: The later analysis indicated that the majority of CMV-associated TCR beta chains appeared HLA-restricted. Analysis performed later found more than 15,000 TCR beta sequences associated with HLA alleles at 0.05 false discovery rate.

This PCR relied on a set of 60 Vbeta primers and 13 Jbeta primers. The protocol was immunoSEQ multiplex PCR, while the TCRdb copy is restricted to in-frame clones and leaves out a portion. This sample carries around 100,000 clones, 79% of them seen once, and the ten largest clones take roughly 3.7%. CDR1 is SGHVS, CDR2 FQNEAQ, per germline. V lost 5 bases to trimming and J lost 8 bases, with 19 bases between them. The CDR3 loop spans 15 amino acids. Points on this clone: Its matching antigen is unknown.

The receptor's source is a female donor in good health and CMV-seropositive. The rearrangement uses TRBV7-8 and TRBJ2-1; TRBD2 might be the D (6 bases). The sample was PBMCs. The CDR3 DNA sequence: TGTGCCAGCAGCCCCCTGGCGGGATGGGGCGATGAGCAGTTCTTC. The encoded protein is CASSPLAGWGDEQFF.